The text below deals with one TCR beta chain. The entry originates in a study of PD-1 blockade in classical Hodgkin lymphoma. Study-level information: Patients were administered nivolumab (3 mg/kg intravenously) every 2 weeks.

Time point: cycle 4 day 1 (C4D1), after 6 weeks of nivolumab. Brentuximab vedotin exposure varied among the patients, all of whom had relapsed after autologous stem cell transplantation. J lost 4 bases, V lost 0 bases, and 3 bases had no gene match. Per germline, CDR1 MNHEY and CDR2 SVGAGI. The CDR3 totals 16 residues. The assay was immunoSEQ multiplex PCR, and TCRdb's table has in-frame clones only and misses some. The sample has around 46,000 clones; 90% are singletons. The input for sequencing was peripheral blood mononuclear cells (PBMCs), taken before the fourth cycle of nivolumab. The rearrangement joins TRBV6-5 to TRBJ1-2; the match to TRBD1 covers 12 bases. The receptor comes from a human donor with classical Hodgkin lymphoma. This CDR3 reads CASSYSGQGALYGYTF. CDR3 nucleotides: TGTGCCAGCAGTTACTCGGGACAGGGGGCGCTCTATGGCTACACCTTC.